The sequence of this T cell receptor (beta chain) was determined in a study of identical twins. Study-wide results and caveats: Models predicted less out-of-frame TCR alpha sharing in monozygotic twins than was found.

A few counts support this clonotype. Its specificity is unknown. Template switching added a universal primer site, and cDNA bore unique molecular identifiers. TCRdb re-derived calls from the 5' RACE reads in MiXCR, one entry per CDR3 protein. Counted here are a few hundred thousand distinct CDR3 sequences, 13% to 15% occurring once; the ten biggest clones make up approximately 0.9%. Germline V gene sequence: CDR1 DFQATT, CDR2 SNEGSKA (reference sequence). This CDR3 is built from 17 residues. The ends lost 0 bases at V and 4 bases at J; junction bases unmatched: 12. The same specimen was also included in a second study, on yellow fever vaccine responses in identical twins.

Sequences were obtained from CD4+ T cells sorted from blood. V and J are TRBV20-1 and TRBJ2-1, with 7 bases identical to TRBD2. The receptor comes from a woman younger than 30 in good health. In nucleotides, the CDR3 is TGCAGTGCTAGAGATCCGATGGCTAGCGGAGTTTACAATGAGCAGTTCTTC. The encoded protein is CSARDPMASGVYNEQFF.